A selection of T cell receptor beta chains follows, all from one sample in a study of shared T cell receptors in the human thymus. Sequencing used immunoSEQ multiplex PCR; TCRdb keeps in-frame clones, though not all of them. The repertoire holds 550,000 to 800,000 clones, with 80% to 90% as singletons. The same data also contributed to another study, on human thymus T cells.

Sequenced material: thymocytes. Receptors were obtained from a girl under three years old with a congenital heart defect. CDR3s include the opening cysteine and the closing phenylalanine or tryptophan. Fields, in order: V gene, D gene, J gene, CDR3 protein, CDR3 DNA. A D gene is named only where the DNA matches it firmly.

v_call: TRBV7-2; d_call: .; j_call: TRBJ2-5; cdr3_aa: CASSSRGSESQETQYF; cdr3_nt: TGTGCCAGCAGCTCAAGGGGATCGGAGTCACAAGAGACCCAGTACTTC
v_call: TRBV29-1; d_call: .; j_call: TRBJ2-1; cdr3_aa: CSVETPGGRYNEQFF; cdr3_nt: TGCAGCGTTGAAACGCCGGGGGGCCGATACAATGAGCAGTTCTTC
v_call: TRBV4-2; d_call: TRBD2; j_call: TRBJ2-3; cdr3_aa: CASRHTSGGQYF; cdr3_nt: TGTGCCAGCAGACACACTAGCGGGGGGCAGTATTTT
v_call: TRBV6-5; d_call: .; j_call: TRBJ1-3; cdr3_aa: CASSYSFPSSGNTIYF; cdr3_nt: TGTGCCAGCAGTTACTCGTTTCCGTCTTCTGGAAACACCATATATTTT
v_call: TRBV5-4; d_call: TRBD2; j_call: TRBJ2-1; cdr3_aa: CASSWRTSGEQFF; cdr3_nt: TGTGCCAGCAGCTGGCGGACTAGCGGGGAGCAGTTCTTC
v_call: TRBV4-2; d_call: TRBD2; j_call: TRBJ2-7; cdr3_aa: CASSQEVVASGTYEQYF; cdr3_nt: TGTGCCAGCAGCCAAGAGGTTGTGGCTAGCGGAACCTACGAGCAGTACTTC
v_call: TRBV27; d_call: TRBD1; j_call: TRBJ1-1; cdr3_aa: CASSLYRGLGTGNTEAFF; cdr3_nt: TGTGCCAGCAGTTTATATAGGGGCTTGGGGACAGGGAACACTGAAGCTTTCTTT
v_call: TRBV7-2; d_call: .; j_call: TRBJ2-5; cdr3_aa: CASSAKKETQYF; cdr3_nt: TGTGCCAGCAGCGCGAAAAAAGAGACCCAGTACTTC
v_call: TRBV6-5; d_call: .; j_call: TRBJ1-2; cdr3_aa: CASLTPNYGYTF; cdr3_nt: TGTGCCAGCCTGACTCCAAACTATGGCTACACCTTC
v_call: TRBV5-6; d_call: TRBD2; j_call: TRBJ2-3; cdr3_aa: CASSLICGGRFLPDTQYF; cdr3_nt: TGTGCCAGCAGCTTGATTTGCGGGGGGCGCTTTCTCCCAGATACGCAGTATTTT